The entry below describes one T cell receptor (beta chain). The data originate from a study of blood T cell repertoires in COVID-19. The overall study: Both acute and convalescent COVID-19 samples were obtained from the United States, Italy and Spain. PBMCs, B-cell-depleted T cells, or T cells provided the cDNA or gDNA that made up the material.

Germline lookup yields CDR1 MNHEY and CDR2 SVGAGI. J was trimmed by 4 bases and V by 0 bases; bases with no gene match: 1. This CDR3 has 16 residues. Authors' data handling: The assay estimated nucleated cells by amplifying reference gene primers. Produced via immunoSEQ multiplex PCR; TCRdb's table is partial and in-frame only. V and J calls and clone size follow that table, whereas D and trimming were derived from the DNA. Of about 210,000 clones in the sample, around 85% were seen once. This TCR was sampled from a man in his forties or fifties with COVID-19, enrolled during active disease. The sample consisted of peripheral blood. The chain uses TRBV6-5 and TRBJ2-1; TRBD2 matches 12 bases. DNA for the CDR3: TGTGCCAGCAGTTACTCTCTAGCGGGGGGGTACAATGAGCAGTTCTTC. Translated, it gives CASSYSLAGGYNEQFF.